This T cell receptor (beta chain) was captured by sequencing in a study of T-cell reconstitution after alpha-beta-depleted transplantation in children. Notes on the study in general: From newly produced T cells came most of the T-cell counts and diversity one year after transplant. Surviving recipient T cells and intrathymic progenitors accounted for some patients' high TCRbeta diversity at day 60.

Unique molecular identifiers featured in how the TCRbeta library was prepared. Using its own MiXCR run on the PCR reads, TCRdb lists one record per CDR3 protein. The table includes about 1,000,000 distinct CDR3 sequences, roughly 31% detected once. Regarding this clonotype: The antigen remains undetermined.

This CDR3 comprises 17 residues. Germline lookup yields CDR1 SGHRS and CDR2 YFSETQ. V was clipped by 3 bases and J by 10 bases, with 27 bases between them. The gene calls are TRBV5-1 and TRBJ2-3; D might be TRBD1 or TRBD2, each matching 5 bases. Sequenced material: PBMCs, mostly from graft donor cells, taken 360 days after TCRalphabeta/CD19-depleted stem cell transplant. The clonotype comes from a boy under three years old who had a stem cell transplant for SCID, so the T cells may come from the graft donor. The CDR3, as DNA: TGCGCCAGCAGCTCAGGCTCGTTGGGGGATCTCCCCAAAGCGCAGTATTTT. Its protein is CASSSGSLGDLPKAQYF.